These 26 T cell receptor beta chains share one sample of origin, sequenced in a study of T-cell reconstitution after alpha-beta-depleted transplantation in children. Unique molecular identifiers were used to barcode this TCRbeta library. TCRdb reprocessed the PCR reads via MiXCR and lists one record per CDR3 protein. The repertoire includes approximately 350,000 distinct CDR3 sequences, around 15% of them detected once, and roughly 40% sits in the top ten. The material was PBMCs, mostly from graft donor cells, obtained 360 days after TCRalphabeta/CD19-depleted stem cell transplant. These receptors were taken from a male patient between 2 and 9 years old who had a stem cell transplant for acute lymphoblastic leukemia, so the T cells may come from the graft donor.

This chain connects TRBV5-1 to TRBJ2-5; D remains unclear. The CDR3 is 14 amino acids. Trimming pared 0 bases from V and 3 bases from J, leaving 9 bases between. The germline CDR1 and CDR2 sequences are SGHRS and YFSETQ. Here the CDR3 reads CASSLGPRKETQYF. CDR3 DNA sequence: TGCGCCAGCAGCTTGGGCCCTCGCAAAGAGACCCAGTACTTC.

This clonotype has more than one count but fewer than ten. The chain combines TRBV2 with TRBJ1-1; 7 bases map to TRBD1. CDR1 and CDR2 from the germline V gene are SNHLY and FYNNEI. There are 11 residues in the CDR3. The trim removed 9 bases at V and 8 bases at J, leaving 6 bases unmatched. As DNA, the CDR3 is TGTGCCAGTAGAGGACAGGCGGAAGCTTTCTTT. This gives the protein CASRGQAEAFF.

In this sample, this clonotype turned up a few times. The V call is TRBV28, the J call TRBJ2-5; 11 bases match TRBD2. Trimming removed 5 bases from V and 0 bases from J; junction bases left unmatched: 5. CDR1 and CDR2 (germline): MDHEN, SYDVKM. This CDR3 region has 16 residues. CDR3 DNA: TGTGCCAGCAGTCGGGGACTAGCGGTGTACCAAGAGACCCAGTACTTC. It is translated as CASSRGLAVYQETQYF.

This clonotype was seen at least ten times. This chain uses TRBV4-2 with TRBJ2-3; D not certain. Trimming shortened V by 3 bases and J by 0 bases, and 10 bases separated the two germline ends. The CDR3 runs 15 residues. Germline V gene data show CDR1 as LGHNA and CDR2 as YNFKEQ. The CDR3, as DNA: TGTGCCAGCAGCCAGAAACCCTCTAGCACAGATACGCAGTATTTT. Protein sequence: CASSQKPSSTDTQYF.

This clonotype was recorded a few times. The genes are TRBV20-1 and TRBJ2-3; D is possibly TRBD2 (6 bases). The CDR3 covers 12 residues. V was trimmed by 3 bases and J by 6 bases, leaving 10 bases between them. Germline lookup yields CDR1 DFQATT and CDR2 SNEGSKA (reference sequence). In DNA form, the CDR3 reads TGCAGTGCTAGCGGGAGCGAGGATACGCAGTATTTT. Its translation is CSASGSEDTQYF.

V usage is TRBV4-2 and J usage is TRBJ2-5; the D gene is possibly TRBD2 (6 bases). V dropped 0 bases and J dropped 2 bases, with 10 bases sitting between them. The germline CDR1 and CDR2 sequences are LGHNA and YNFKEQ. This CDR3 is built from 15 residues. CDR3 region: CASSQDLGRQETQYF. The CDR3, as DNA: TGTGCCAGCAGCCAAGATCTTGGGAGGCAAGAGACCCAGTACTTC.

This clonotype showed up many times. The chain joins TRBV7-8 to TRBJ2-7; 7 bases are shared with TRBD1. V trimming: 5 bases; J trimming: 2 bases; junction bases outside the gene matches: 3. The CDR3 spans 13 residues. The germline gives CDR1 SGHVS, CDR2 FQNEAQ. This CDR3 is CASSPGGTYEQYF. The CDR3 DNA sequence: TGTGCCAGCAGCCCAGGGGGAACCTACGAGCAGTACTTC.

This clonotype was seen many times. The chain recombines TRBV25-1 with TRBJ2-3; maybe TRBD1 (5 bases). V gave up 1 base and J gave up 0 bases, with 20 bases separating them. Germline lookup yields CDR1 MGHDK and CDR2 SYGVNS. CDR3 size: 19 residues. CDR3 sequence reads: CASSEWKGKSGKSTDTQYF. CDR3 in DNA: TGTGCCAGCAGTGAATGGAAGGGAAAATCAGGGAAAAGCACAGATACGCAGTATTTT. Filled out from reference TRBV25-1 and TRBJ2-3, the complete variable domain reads EADIYQTPRYLVIGTGKKITLECSQTMGHDKMYWYQQDPGMELHLIHYSYGVNSTEKGDLSSESTVSRIRTEHFPLTLESARPSHTSQYLCASSEWKGKSGKSTDTQYFGPGTRLTVL.

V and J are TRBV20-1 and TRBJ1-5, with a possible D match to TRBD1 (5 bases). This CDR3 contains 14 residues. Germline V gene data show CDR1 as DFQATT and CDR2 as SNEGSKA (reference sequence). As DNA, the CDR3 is TGCAGCACCAGGGTTGGGAATAGCAATCAGCCCCAGCATTTT. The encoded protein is CSTRVGNSNQPQHF.

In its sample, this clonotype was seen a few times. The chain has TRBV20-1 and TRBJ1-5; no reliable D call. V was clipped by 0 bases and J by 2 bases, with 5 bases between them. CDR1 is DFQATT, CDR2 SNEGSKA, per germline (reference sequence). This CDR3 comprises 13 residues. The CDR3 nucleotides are TGCAGTGCTAGAGATCGAGGCAATCAGCCCCAGCATTTT. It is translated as CSARDRGNQPQHF.

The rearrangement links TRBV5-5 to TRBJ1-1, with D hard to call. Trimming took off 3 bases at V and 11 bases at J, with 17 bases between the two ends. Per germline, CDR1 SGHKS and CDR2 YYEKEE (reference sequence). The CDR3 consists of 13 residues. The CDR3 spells CASSSETDRTAFF. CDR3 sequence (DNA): TGTGCCAGCAGCTCCGAGACGGATAGGACGGCTTTCTTT.

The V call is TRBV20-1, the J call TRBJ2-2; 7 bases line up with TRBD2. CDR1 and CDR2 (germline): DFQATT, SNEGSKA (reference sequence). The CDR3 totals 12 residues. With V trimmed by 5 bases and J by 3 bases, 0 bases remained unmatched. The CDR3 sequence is CSAGGDTGELFF. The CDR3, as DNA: TGCAGTGCTGGGGGGGACACCGGGGAGCTGTTTTTT.

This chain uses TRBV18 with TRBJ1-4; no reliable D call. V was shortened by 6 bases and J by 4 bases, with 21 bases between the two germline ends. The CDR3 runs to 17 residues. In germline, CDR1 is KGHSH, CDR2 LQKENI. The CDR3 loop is CASSQNQAGRRNEKLFF. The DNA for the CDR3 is TGTGCCAGCTCTCAAAATCAGGCTGGACGCCGTAATGAAAAACTGTTTTTT.

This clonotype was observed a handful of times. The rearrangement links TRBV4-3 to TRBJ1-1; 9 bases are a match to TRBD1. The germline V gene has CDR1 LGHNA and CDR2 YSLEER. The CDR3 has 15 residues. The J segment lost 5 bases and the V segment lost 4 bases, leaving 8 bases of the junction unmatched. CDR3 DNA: TGCGCCAGCAGCCCATACACAGGGGGCTGGACTGAAGCTTTCTTT. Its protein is CASSPYTGGWTEAFF.

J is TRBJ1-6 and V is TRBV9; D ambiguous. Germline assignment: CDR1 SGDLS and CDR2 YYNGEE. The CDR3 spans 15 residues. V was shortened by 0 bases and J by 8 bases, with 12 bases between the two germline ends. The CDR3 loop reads CASSVDGKEYSPLHF. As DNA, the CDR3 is TGTGCCAGCAGCGTAGATGGGAAGGAATATTCACCCCTCCACTTT.

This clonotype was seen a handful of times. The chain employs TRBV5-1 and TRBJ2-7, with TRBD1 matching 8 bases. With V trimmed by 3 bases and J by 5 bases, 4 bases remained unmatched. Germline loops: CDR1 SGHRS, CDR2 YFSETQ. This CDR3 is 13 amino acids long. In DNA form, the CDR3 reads TGCGCCAGCAGCTCGCACAGGGGGAACGAGCAGTACTTC. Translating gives CASSSHRGNEQYF.

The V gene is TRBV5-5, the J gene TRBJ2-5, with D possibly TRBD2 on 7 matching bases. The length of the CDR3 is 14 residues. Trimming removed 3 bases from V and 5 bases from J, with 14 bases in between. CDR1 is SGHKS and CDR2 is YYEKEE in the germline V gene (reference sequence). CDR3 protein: CASSSWTRGETQYF. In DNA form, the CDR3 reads TGTGCCAGCAGCTCTTGGACTAGGGGGGAGACCCAGTACTTC.

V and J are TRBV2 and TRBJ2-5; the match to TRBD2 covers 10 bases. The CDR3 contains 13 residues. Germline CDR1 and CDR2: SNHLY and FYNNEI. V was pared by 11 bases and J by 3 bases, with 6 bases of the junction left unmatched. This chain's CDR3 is CAGGSGRKETQYF. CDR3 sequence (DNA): TGTGCCGGGGGTAGCGGGAGGAAAGAGACCCAGTACTTC.

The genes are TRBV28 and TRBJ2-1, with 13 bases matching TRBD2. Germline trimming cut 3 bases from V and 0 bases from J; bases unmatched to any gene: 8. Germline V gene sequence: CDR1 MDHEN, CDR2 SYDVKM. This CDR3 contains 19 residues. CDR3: CASSFPGLAGASSYNEQFF. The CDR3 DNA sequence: TGTGCCAGCAGTTTTCCCGGACTAGCGGGAGCTAGCTCCTACAATGAGCAGTTCTTC.

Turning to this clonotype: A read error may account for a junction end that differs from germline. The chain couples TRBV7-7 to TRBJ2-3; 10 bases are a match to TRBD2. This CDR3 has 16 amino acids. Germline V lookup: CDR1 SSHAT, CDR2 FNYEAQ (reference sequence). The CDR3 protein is CASSLGSGRATDTQYF. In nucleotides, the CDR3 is TGTGCTAGCAGCTTAGGGAGCGGGAGGGCCACAGATACGCAGTATTTT.

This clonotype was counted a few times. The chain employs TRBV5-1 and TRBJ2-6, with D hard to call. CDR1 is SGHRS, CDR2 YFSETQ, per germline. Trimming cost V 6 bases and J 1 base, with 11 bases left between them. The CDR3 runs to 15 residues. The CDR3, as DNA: TGCGCCAGCACCCCCACAGTATCTGGGGCCAACGTCCTGACTTTC. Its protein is CASTPTVSGANVLTF.

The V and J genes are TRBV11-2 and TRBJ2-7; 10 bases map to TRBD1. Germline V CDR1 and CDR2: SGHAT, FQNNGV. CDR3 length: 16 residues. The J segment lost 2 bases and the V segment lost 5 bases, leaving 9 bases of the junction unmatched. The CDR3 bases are TGTGCCAGCAGCCCCTACCCGGGACAGGGGACCTACGAGCAGTACTTC. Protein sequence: CASSPYPGQGTYEQYF.

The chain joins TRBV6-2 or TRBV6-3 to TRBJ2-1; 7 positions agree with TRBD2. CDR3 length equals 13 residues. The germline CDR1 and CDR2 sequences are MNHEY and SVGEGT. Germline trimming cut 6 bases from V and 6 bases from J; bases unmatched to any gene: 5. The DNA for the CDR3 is TGTGCCAGCAGCCTACTAGCGACCAATGAGCAGTTCTTC. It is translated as CASSLLATNEQFF.

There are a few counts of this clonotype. This chain's CDR3 is CSVEGPGEKLFF. DNA of the CDR3: TGCAGCGTTGAGGGTCCTGGCGAAAAACTGTTTTTT. The rearrangement links TRBV29-1 to TRBJ1-4, with D hard to call. Trimming pared 3 bases from V and 8 bases from J, leaving 10 bases between. There are 12 residues in the CDR3. From germline, CDR1 is SQVTM and CDR2 ANQGSEA.

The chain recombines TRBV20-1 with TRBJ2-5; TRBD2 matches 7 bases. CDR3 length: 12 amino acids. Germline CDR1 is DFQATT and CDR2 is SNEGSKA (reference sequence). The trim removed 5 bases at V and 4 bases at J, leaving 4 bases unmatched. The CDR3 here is CSASRTRETQYF. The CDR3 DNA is TGCAGTGCTTCTCGGACTAGAGAGACCCAGTACTTC.

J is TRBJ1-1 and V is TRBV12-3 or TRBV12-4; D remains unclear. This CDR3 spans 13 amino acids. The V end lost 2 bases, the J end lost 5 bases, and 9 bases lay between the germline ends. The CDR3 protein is CASSLLKVTEAFF. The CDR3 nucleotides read TGTGCCAGCAGTTTACTCAAGGTTACTGAAGCTTTCTTT.